This is a list of T cell receptor beta chains from one sample in a study of shared clonotypes between healthy human individuals. The method was immunoSEQ multiplex PCR; TCRdb's version includes in-frame clones alone and lacks a portion of them. This table holds more than 1 million clones, approximately 80% found once. Material for sequencing was memory CD4+ T cells from PBMCs. The receptors were sampled from a man in his late teens or twenties in good health. Some clones in this sample may be carry-over from other donors' samples. The conserved cysteine and the conserved F or W are not part of the CDR3 here.

TRBV28	TRBJ1-1	ASGSTAEAF
TRBV28	TRBJ1-2	ASSLSPGLGYGYT
TRBV9	TRBJ2-3	ASSVGVGGQGSADTQY
TRBV7-2	TRBJ2-3	ASSSGPNTQY
TRBV6-5	TRBJ2-3	ASTGRVTDTQY
TRBV2	TRBJ2-7	ASRFEMASGGNEQY
TRBV27	TRBJ1-6	ASKHRGAYNSPLH
TRBV7-9	TRBJ2-6	ASSSLAGGPLGANVLT
TRBV7-9	TRBJ2-7	ASSLGWSPQYEQY
TRBV28	TRBJ1-1	ASGLGSDAF
TRBV2	TRBJ2-7	ASSEAPTSGYEQY
TRBV6-1	TRBJ1-4	ASSQRQGFNEKLF
TRBV25-1	TRBJ2-1	ASQGPSYNEQF
TRBV28	TRBJ2-5	ASSYSTGAGGPGY
TRBV11-2	TRBJ2-5	ASSSGLQETQY
TRBV19	TRBJ1-5	ASSQRTGAGSNQPQH
TRBV5-1	TRBJ2-6	ASSWTGSGANVLT
TRBV18	TRBJ1-2	ASSLRDVAYGYT
TRBV10-3	TRBJ1-1	AISSTGPGDTEAF
TRBV7-2	TRBJ1-1	ASSFVSTEAF
TRBV27	TRBJ2-7	ASSFQSGTGLKY
TRBV28	TRBJ2-5	ASRRGGSREETQY
TRBV11-2	TRBJ2-7	ASSLSLSQGSTYEQY
TRBV4-1	TRBJ2-6	ASSSHQEPQSRANVLT
TRBV27	TRBJ2-1	ASSLRLNNEQF
TRBV7-9	TRBJ1-1	ASSLSGGEAF
TRBV5-5	TRBJ2-3	ASSSGGAGTDTQY
TRBV5-1	TRBJ2-5	ASSFLDGTGLETQY
TRBV7-3	TRBJ2-2	ASSQVTQAGELF
TRBV6-5	TRBJ2-7	ASSYSVAASGYEQY
TRBV7-8	TRBJ2-3	ASSFEQGGGDTQY
TRBV18	TRBJ2-5	ASSRIRETQY
TRBV5-1	TRBJ2-7	ASSSGTSGRADEQY
TRBV5-1	TRBJ2-5	ASNPGQEETQY
TRBV19	TRBJ1-5	ASSTIQGYSNQPQH
TRBV5-1	TRBJ2-5	ASSLVGTSGTQETQY
TRBV5-1	TRBJ2-2	ASSYGQGVGELF
TRBV7-2	TRBJ1-5	ASSLQGNQPQH
TRBV13	TRBJ2-7	ASSTKTRRTSGFEIG
TRBV5-8	TRBJ2-6	ASSPVVSGANVLT
TRBV30	TRBJ1-2	AWTPKTNYGYT
TRBV11-3	TRBJ2-1	ASSFEAGEEQF
TRBV18	TRBJ2-5	ASSPSRRGETQY
TRBV7-9	TRBJ2-1	ASSLSRGGPYNEQF
TRBV5-1	TRBJ1-4	ASSLVGANEKLF
TRBV11-2	TRBJ2-7	ASSLRAGDYEQY